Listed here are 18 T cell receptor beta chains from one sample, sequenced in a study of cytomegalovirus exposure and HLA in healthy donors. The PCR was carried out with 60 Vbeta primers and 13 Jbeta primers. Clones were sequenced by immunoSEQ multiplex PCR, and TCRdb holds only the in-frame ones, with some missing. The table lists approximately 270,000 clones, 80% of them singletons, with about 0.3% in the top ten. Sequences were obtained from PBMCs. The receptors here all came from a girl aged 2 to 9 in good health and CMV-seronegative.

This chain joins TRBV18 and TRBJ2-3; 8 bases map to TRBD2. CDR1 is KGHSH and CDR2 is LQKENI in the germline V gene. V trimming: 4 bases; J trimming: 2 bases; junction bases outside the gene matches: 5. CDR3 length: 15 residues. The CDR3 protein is CASSRGLALTDTQYF. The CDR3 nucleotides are TGTGCCAGCTCACGCGGACTAGCCCTCACAGATACGCAGTATTTT.

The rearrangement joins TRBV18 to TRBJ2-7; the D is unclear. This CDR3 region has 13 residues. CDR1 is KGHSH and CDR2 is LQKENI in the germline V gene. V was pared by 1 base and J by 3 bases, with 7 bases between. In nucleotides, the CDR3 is TGTGCCAGCTCACCACACGACAACTACGAGCAGTACTTC. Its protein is CASSPHDNYEQYF.

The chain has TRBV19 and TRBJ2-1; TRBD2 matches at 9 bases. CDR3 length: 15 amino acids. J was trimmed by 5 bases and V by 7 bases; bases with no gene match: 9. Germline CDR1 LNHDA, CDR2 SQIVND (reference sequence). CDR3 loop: CASTWLAGSNNEQFF. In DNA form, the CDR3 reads TGTGCCAGTACTTGGCTAGCGGGATCAAACAATGAGCAGTTCTTC.

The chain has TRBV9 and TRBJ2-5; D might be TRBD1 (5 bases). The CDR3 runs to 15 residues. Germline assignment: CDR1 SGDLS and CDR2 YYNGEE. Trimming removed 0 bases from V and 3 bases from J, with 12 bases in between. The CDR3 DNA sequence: TGTGCCAGCAGCGTAGCCCCCAGGGTCGAAGAGACCCAGTACTTC. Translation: CASSVAPRVEETQYF.

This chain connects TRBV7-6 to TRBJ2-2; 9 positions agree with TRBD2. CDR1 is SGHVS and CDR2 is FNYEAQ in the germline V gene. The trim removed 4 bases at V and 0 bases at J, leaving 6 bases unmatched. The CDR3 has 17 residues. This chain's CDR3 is CASSSGTSFANTGELFF. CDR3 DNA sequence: TGTGCCAGCAGCTCCGGGACTAGCTTCGCGAACACCGGGGAGCTGTTTTTT.

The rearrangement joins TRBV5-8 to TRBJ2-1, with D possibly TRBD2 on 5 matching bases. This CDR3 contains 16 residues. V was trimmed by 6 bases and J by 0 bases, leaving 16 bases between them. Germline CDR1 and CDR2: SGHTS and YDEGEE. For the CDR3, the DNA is TGTGCCAGCACCCGGCCCGCTGGGAGCTCCTACAATGAGCAGTTCTTC. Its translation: CASTRPAGSSYNEQFF.

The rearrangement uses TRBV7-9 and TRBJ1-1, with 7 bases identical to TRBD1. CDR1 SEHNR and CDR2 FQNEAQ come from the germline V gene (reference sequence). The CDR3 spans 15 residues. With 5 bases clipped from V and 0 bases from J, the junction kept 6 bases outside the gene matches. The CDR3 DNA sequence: TGTGCCAGCAGCCCTTTGACAGGGATGAACACTGAAGCTTTCTTT. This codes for CASSPLTGMNTEAFF.

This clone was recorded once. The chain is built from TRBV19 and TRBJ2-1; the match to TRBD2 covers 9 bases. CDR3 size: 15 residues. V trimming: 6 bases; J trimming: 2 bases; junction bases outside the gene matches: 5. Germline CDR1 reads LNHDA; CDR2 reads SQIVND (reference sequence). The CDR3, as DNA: TGTGCCAGTAGCCTAGCGGGACCCGCCTACAATGAGCAGTTCTTC. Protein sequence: CASSLAGPAYNEQFF.

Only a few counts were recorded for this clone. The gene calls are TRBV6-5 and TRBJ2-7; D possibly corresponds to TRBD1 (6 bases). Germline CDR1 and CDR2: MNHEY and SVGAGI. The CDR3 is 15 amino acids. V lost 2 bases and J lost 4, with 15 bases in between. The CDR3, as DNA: TGTGCCAGCAGTTACATTTTGGGGGCCCCTTACGAGCAGTACTTC. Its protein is CASSYILGAPYEQYF.

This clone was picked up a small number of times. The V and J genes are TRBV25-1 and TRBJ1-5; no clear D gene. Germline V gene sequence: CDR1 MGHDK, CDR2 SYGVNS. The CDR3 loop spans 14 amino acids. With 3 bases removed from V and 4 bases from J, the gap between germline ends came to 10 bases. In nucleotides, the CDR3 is TGTGCCAGCAGTGAGGCGGGGTATAATCAGCCCCAGCATTTT. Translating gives CASSEAGYNQPQHF.

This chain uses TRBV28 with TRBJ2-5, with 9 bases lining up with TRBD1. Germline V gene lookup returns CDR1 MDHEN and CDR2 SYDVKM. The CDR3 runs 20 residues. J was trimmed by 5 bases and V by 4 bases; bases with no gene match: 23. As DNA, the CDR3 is TGTGCCAGCAGTTCCTACTTTCTGGGTGGACAGGGGACCCACGGGGAGACCCAGTACTTC. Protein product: CASSSYFLGGQGTHGETQYF.

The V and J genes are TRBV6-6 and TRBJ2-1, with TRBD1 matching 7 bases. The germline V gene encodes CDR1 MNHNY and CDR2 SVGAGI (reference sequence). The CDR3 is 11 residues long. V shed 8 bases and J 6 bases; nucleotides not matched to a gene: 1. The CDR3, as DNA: TGTGCCAGCGGGACAGTCAATGAGCAGTTCTTC. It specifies CASGTVNEQFF.

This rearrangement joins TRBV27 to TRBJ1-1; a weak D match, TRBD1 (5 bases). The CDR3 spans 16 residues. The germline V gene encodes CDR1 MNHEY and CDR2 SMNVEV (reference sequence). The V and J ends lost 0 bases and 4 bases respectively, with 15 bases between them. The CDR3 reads CASSLSIPGRVTEAFF. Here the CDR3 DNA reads TGTGCCAGCAGTTTATCGATCCCAGGGAGGGTCACTGAAGCTTTCTTT.

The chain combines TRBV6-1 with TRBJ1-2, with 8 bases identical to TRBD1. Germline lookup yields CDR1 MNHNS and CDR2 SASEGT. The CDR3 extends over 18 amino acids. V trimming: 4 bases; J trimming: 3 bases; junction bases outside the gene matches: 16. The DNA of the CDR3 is TGTGCCAGCAGTGTGGCCGTGAACAGGGGGTTATTGGACTATGGCTACACCTTC. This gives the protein CASSVAVNRGLLDYGYTF.

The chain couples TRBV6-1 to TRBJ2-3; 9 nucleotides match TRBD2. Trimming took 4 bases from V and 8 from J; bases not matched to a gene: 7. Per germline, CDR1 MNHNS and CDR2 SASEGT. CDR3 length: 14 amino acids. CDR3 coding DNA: TGTGCCAGCAGTGTGGCGGGGGGGCCGGGTACGCAGTATTTT. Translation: CASSVAGGPGTQYF.

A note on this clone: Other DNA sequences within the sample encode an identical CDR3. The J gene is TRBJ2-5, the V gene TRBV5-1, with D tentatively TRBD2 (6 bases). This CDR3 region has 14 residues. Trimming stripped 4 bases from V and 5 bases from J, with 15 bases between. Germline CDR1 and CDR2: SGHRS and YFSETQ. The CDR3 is CASSPGTGGETQYF. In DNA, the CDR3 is TGCGCCAGCAGCCCCGGGACTGGCGGGGAGACCCAGTACTTC.

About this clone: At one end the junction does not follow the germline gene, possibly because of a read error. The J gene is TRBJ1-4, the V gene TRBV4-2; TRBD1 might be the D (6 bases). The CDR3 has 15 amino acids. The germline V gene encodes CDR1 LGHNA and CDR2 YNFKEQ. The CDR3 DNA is TGTGCCAGCAGCCATCCAGCGCAGGGGAATGAAGAACTGTTTTTT. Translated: CASSHPAQGNEELFF.

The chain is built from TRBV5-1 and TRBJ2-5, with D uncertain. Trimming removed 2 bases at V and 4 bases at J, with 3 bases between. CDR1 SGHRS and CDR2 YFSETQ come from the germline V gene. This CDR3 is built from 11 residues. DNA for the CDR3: TGCGCCAGCAGCTTTAGAGAGACCCAGTACTTC. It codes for CASSFRETQYF.